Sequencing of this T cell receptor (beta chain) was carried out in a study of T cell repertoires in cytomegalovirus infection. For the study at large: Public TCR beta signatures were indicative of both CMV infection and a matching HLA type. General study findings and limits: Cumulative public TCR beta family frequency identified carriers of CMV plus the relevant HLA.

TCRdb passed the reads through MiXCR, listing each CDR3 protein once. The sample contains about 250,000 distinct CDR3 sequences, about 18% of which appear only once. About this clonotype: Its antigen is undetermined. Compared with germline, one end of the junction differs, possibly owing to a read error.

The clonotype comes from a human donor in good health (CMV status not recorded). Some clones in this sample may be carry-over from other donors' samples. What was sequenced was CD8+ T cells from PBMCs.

The CDR3: CASSVGPVNEKLLF. The CDR3 nucleotides read TGTGCCAGCAGCGTAGGGCCAGTGAATGAAAAACTGCTTTTT. The V gene is TRBV9, the J gene TRBJ1-4; unclear D gene. The CDR3 runs 14 residues. Germline V gene data show CDR1 as SGDLS and CDR2 as YYNGEE.